This TCR beta chain was recorded in a study of OX40 agonist ivuxolimab in advanced cancers. Germline V gene sequence: CDR1 SGHRS, CDR2 YFSETQ. The CDR3 is made up of 15 amino acids. Trimming took 2 bases from V and 2 from J; bases not matched to a gene: 2. As to this clone: Its target is not known.

Profiling relied on immunoSEQ multiplex PCR, and the TCRdb table lists in-frame clones only, not all of them. The sample holds approximately 57,000 clones, roughly 77% seen once. Study-wide points: Among the least clonally expanded were partial responders at 0.1-3.0 mg/kg.

The source was CD4+ or CD8+ T cells sorted from blood, collected in a trial of the OX40 agonist ivuxolimab. The origin of this receptor is an adult with an advanced solid tumor such as melanoma, head and neck, liver or kidney cancer. The V call is TRBV5-1, the J call TRBJ2-1, with 9 bases aligning to TRBD1. The CDR3 coding sequence is TGCGCCAGCAGCTTCGGACAGGGGCCCTACAATGAGCAGTTCTTC. It specifies CASSFGQGPYNEQFF.